The rows below give T cell receptor beta chains drawn from one sample of a study of cytomegalovirus exposure and HLA in healthy donors. Repertoires were generated with immunoSEQ multiplex PCR, while TCRdb's copy carries only in-frame clones and drops some. Here the sample spans about 88,000 clones, about 90% being singletons. What was sequenced was PBMCs. The receptors were gathered from a man aged 18 to 29 in good health and CMV-seronegative. Both conserved end residues are part of each CDR3. The order of the fields is V gene, J gene, clone size, D gene, CDR3 protein, CDR3 DNA. The D gene is left open where the match is weak. The size field is filled for only some rows; it gives once, few, many or a size class.

>TRBV5-8|TRBJ2-1|.|.
CASSFRVNEQFF
TGTGCCAGCAGCTTCAGGGTCAATGAGCAGTTCTTC
>TRBV18|TRBJ2-1|once|.
CASSPPGSSYNEQFF
TGTGCCAGCTCACCACCGGGGAGCTCCTACAATGAGCAGTTCTTC
>TRBV6-6|TRBJ1-1|.|.
CASSYLRVLNTEAFF
TGTGCCAGCAGTTACTTACGGGTCCTGAACACTGAAGCTTTCTTT
>TRBV21-1|TRBJ2-7|once|.
CASSNGQGSPYEQYF
TGTGCCAGCAGCAACGGACAGGGGTCCCCCTACGAGCAGTACTTC
>TRBV4-1|TRBJ1-2|.|.
CASSQEAGAGRYGYTF
TGCGCCAGCAGCCAAGAGGCGGGGGCAGGGCGCTATGGCTACACCTTC
>TRBV4-1|TRBJ2-1|.|TRBD2
CASSQEWREPYNEQFF
TGCGCCAGCAGCCAAGAATGGCGGGAGCCTTACAATGAGCAGTTCTTC
>TRBV9|TRBJ2-3|.|TRBD2
CASSVGVAGSTDTQYF
TGTGCCAGCAGCGTAGGGGTAGCGGGGAGCACAGATACGCAGTATTTT
>TRBV5-4|TRBJ1-3|.|.
CASSLVGRGNTIYF
TGTGCCAGCAGCTTGGTGGGCCGTGGAAACACCATATATTTT
>TRBV5-1|TRBJ2-6|once|.
CASSLVGGGRGSGANVLTF
TGCGCCAGCAGCTTGGTGGGCGGAGGACGGGGCTCTGGGGCCAACGTCCTGACTTTC
>TRBV19|TRBJ1-5|once|.
CASSIPRRDSNQPQHF
TGTGCCAGTAGTATACCCCGACGGGATAGCAATCAGCCCCAGCATTTT
>TRBV6-4|TRBJ2-5|.|TRBD1
CARRNRGETQYF
TGTGCCAGGAGAAACAGGGGAGAGACCCAGTACTTC
>TRBV9|TRBJ2-2|.|.
CASSVSKDSHTGELFF
TGTGCCAGCAGCGTAAGTAAGGACTCCCACACCGGGGAGCTGTTTTTT
>TRBV7-2|TRBJ2-7|once|.
CASSLGLATNEQYF
TGTGCCAGCAGCTTAGGGCTAGCAACGAACGAGCAGTACTTC
>TRBV7-2|TRBJ2-7|.|.
CASSFLGQSYEQYF
TGTGCCAGCAGCTTCCTCGGACAGTCCTACGAGCAGTACTTC
>TRBV7-2|TRBJ2-7|.|TRBD2
CASSLGTSGRAAYEQYF
TGTGCCAGCAGCTTGGGGACTAGCGGGAGGGCAGCCTACGAGCAGTACTTC
>TRBV7-3|TRBJ2-3|.|TRBD1
CASSWTGTNTDTQYF
TGTGCCAGCAGCTGGACAGGGACGAACACAGATACGCAGTATTTT
>TRBV7-2|TRBJ1-5|.|.
CASSLQGNQPQHF
TGTGCCAGCAGCTTACAGGGGAATCAGCCCCAGCATTTT
>TRBV5-8|TRBJ1-4|.|.
CASSFRGVNEKLFF
TGTGCCAGCAGCTTCAGGGGCGTTAATGAAAAACTGTTTTTT